A single sample is the source of the 14 T cell receptor beta chains below, sequenced in a study of T cell changes during pregnancy in multiple sclerosis. TCRdb's table, derived via immunoSEQ multiplex PCR, lists solely in-frame clones and lacks some. The table shows 39,000 or so clones, with approximately 91% occurring only once. Sequencing was performed on CD8+ T cells from peripheral blood mononuclear cells, taken after pregnancy. The receptors were sampled from a female donor with multiple sclerosis, enrolled in a pregnancy study.

The chain couples TRBV7-9 to TRBJ2-1; D is unresolved. There are 12 residues in the CDR3. V was cut by 3 bases and J by 5 bases, with 5 bases left in between. CDR1 is SEHNR and CDR2 is FQNEAQ in the germline V gene (reference sequence). The CDR3 sequence is CASSFADNEQFF. The CDR3 DNA reads TGTGCCAGCAGCTTCGCAGACAATGAGCAGTTCTTC.

This clone was seen a few times. This chain connects TRBV6-4 to TRBJ2-1; D is unclear. The germline gives CDR1 MRHNA, CDR2 SNTAGT. V was trimmed by 4 bases and J by 8 bases, leaving 12 bases between them. CDR3 length: 13 amino acids. CDR3 DNA: TGTGCCAGCAGTGCCGAGCCTCGGGATGAGCAGTTCTTC. It is translated as CASSAEPRDEQFF.

Note on this clone: Mismatch with germline at one junction end may stem from a read error. Distinct nucleotide sequences in the sample also encode this CDR3. This chain joins TRBV7-6 and TRBJ1-1; TRBD1 is a possible D gene (5 bases). Germline V lookup: CDR1 SGHVS, CDR2 FNYEAQ. CDR3 length: 15 residues. The chain's CDR3 is CASSLKGRGNTEAFF. The CDR3 nucleotides read TGTGCCAGCAGCTTAAAGGGGCGGGGGAACACTGAAGCTTTCTTC.

V is TRBV2 and J is TRBJ1-2; the D gene is possibly TRBD1 (5 bases). Trimming left V 6 bases short and J 4 bases short, with 12 bases between. The CDR3 spans 13 residues. Germline CDR1 SNHLY, CDR2 FYNNEI. CDR3 loop: CASSGRVGYGYTF. CDR3 bases: TGTGCCAGCAGCGGCAGGGTGGGCTATGGCTACACCTTC.

The rearrangement uses TRBV9 and TRBJ1-2; no clear D gene. CDR1 SGDLS and CDR2 YYNGEE come from the germline V gene. V was pared by 0 bases and J by 6 bases, with 9 bases between. The CDR3 sequence is 13 residues long. The CDR3 is CASSVAAGNGYTF. CDR3 nucleotide sequence: TGTGCCAGCAGCGTAGCGGCGGGGAATGGCTACACCTTC.

The V gene is TRBV2, the J gene TRBJ1-1; TRBD1 agrees at 8 bases. The V gene's germline CDR1 is SNHLY and CDR2 FYNNEI. Trimming removed 2 bases from V and 5 bases from J; junction bases left unmatched: 10. The CDR3 is 16 residues long. CDR3 amino acids: CASSEHGQGVWTEAFF. The CDR3 nucleotides are TGTGCCAGCAGTGAACACGGACAGGGCGTTTGGACTGAAGCTTTCTTT.

The chain carries TRBV2 and TRBJ2-7; 8 bases map to TRBD1. Trimming cost V 3 bases and J 6 bases; bases outside gene matches: 10. This CDR3 contains 15 residues. CDR1 and CDR2 (germline): SNHLY, FYNNEI. This CDR3 is CASSDEGQEGREQYF. DNA for the CDR3: TGTGCCAGCAGTGACGAGGGACAGGAGGGGCGCGAGCAGTACTTC.

This chain links TRBV27 with TRBJ2-1; 10 nucleotides align to TRBD1. This CDR3 is 15 amino acids long. The junction had 3 bases not matched to a gene; V was cut back by 3 bases and J by 4 bases. Germline V gives CDR1 MNHEY, CDR2 SMNVEV (reference sequence). CDR3 amino acids: CASSLGTGEYNEQFF. The CDR3 bases are TGTGCCAGCAGTTTGGGGACAGGGGAGTACAATGAGCAGTTCTTC.

The V gene is TRBV7-3, the J gene TRBJ2-1; 11 bases are shared with TRBD2. The germline V gene encodes CDR1 SGHTA and CDR2 FQGTGA. The J segment lost 4 bases and the V segment lost 2 bases, leaving 1 base of the junction unmatched. CDR3 length: 15 residues. This chain's CDR3 is CASSLRTSGYNEQFF. For the CDR3, the DNA is TGTGCCAGCAGCTTACGGACTAGCGGGTACAATGAGCAGTTCTTC.

The table lists this clone with a count of one. Other DNA sequences in this sample translate to the same CDR3. The chain combines TRBV5-1 with TRBJ2-7, with 8 bases that match TRBD1. This CDR3 spans 14 amino acids. Germline V CDR1 and CDR2: SGHRS, YFSETQ. V dropped 4 bases and J dropped 1; count of bases not matched to a gene: 4. Here the CDR3 reads CASSPGQGSYEQYF. CDR3 bases: TGCGCCAGCAGCCCCGGACAGGGTTCCTACGAGCAGTACTTC.

The V call is TRBV9, the J call TRBJ2-7; 10 bases line up with TRBD1. The CDR3 has 14 residues. V lost 4 bases and J lost 3; bases outside the gene matches: 4. Germline CDR1 reads SGDLS; CDR2 reads YYNGEE. In DNA form, the CDR3 reads TGTGCCAGCAGCCTCGGACAGGGGGGCTACGAGCAGTACTTC. Residues: CASSLGQGGYEQYF.

This clone was seen a few times. This chain links TRBV27 with TRBJ1-4; D unresolved. Trimming removed 1 base at V and 5 bases at J, with 11 bases between. This CDR3 has 15 residues. Germline V gene lookup returns CDR1 MNHEY and CDR2 SMNVEV (reference sequence). As DNA, the CDR3 is TGTGCCAGCAGTTTATTCGGGGAAGCCAATGAAAAACTGTTTTTT. It yields the protein CASSLFGEANEKLFF.

The chain employs TRBV27 and TRBJ2-7, with 10 bases lining up with TRBD2. Germline values: CDR1 MNHEY, CDR2 SMNVEV (reference sequence). The J segment lost 5 bases and the V segment lost 5 bases, leaving 9 bases of the junction unmatched. The CDR3 totals 15 residues. Written as DNA, the CDR3 is TGTGCCAGCAGTCTCTTTAGCGGGAGGATCCACGAGCAGTACTTC. This gives the protein CASSLFSGRIHEQYF.

The chain carries TRBV19 and TRBJ2-1, with D possibly TRBD1 on 6 matching bases. Germline V gene lookup returns CDR1 LNHDA and CDR2 SQIVND (reference sequence). V shed 2 bases and J shed 8 bases, with 7 bases lying between them. CDR3 size: 12 residues. Here the CDR3 DNA reads TGTGCCAGTAGTATACAGGGGTATGAGCAGTTCTTC. Translating gives CASSIQGYEQFF.